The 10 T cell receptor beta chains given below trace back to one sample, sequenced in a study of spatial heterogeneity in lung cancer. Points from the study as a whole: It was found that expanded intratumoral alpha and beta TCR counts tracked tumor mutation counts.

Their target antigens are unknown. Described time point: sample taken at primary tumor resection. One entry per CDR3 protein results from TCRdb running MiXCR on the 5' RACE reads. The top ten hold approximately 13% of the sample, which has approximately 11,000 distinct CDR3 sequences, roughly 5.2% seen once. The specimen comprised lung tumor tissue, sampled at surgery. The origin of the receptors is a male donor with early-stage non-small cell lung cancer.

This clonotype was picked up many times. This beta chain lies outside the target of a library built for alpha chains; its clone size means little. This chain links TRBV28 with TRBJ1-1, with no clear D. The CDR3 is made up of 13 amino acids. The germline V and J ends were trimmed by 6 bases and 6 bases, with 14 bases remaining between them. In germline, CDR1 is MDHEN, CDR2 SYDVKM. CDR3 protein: CASSTLSPPEAFF. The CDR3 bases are TGTGCCAGCAGCACCCTATCGCCTCCTGAAGCTTTCTTT.

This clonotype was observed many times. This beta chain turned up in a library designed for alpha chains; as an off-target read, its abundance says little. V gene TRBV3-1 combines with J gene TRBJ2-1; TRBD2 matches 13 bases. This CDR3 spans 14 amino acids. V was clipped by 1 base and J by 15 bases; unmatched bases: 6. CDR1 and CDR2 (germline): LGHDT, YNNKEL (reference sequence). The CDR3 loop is CASSQARTSGRVFF. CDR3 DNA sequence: TGTGCCAGCAGCCAAGCCCGGACTAGCGGGAGAGTGTTCTTC.

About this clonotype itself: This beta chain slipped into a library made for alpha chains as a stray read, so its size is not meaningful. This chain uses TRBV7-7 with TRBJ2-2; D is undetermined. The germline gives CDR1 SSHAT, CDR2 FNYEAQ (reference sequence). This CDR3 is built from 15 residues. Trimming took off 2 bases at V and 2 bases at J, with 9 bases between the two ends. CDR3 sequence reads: CASSLRSDNTGELFF. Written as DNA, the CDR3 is TGTGCCAGCAGCTTAAGATCCGACAACACCGGGGAGCTGTTTTTT. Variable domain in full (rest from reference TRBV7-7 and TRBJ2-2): GAGVSQSPRYKVTKRGQDVTLRCDPISSHATLYWYQQALGQGPEFLTYFNYEAQPDKSGLPSDRFSAERPEGSISTLTIQRTEQRDSAMYRCASSLRSDNTGELFFGEGSRLTVL.

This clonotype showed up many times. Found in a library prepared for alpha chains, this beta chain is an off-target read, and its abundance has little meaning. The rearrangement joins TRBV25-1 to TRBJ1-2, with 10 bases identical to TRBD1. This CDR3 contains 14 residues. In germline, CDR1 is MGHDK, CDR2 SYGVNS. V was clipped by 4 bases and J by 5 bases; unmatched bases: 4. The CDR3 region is CASSVGTGEYGYTF. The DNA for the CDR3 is TGTGCCAGCAGTGTTGGGACAGGGGAGTATGGCTACACCTTC.

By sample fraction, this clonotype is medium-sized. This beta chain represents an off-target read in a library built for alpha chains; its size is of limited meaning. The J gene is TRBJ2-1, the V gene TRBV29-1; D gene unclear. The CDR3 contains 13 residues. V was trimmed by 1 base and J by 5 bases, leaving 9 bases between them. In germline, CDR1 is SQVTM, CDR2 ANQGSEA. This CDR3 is CSVEVTINNEQFF. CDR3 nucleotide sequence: TGCAGCGTTGAAGTTACTATCAACAATGAGCAGTTCTTC.

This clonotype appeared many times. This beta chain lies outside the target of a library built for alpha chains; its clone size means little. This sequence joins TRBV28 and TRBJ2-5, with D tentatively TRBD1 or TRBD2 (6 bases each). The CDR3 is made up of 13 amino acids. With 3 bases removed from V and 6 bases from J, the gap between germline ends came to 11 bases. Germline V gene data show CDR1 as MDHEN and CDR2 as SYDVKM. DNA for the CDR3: TGTGCCAGCAGTTTGACGGGGGCGAAGACCCAGTACTTC. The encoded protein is CASSLTGAKTQYF.

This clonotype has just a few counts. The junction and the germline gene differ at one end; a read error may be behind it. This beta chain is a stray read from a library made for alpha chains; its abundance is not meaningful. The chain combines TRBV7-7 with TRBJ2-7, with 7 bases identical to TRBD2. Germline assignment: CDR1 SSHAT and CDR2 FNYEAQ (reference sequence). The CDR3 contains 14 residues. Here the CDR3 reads CASSPNLSGNEQYF. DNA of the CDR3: TGTGCTAGCAGCCCCAATTTGAGCGGGAACGAGCAGTACTTC.

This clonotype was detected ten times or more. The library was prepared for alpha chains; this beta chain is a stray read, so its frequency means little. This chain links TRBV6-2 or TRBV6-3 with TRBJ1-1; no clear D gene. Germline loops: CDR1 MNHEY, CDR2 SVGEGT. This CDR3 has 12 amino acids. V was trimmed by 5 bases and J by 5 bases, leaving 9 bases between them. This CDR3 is CASSIVRTEAFF. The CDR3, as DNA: TGTGCCAGCAGTATCGTCCGGACTGAAGCTTTCTTT.

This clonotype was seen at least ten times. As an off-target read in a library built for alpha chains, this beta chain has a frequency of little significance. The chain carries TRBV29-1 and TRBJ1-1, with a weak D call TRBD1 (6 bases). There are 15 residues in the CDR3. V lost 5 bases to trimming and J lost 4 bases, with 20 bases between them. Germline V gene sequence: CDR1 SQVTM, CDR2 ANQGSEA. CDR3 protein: CSVSTGGTGATEAFF. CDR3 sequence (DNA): TGCAGCGTTAGTACCGGGGGCACGGGGGCCACTGAAGCTTTCTTT.

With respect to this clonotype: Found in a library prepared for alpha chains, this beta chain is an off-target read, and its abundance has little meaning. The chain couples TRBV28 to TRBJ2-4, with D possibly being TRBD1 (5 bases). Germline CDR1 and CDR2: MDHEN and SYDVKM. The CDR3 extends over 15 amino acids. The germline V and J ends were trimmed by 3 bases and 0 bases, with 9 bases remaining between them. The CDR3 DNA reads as TGTGCCAGCAGTTTTATGGACAAAGCCAAAAACATTCAGTACTTC. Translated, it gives CASSFMDKAKNIQYF.